In this sample, the clone carrying this T cell receptor (beta chain) turned up many times. Time point specified: longitudinal time-point 3. The source of the sample is a study of neurological immune-mediated disorders. Study as a whole: Relapsing-remitting forms accounted for most of the roughly 35 multiple sclerosis patients and secondary progressive forms for 3.

TCRdb ran MiXCR on the 5' RACE reads and lists one entry per CDR3 protein. The sample has fewer than 85,000 distinct CDR3 sequences, about 4.3% seen once. Losses at the gene ends were 4 bases for V and 6 bases for J; bases not matched to a gene: 12. Germline-derived CDR1 and CDR2 are LGHNA and YNFKEQ. CDR3 length equals 17 residues. The chain links TRBV4-2 to TRBJ2-3, with 11 bases identical to TRBD2. The source material was PBMCs. This receptor was obtained from an older woman with multiple sclerosis. The CDR3 loop is CASSPGLAGRSTDTQYF. In DNA, the CDR3 is TGTGCCAGCAGCCCCGGACTAGCGGGCAGGAGTACGGATACGCAGTATTTT.